The 31 T cell receptor beta chains below were found in one sample sequenced in a study of shared clonotypes between healthy human individuals. The method was immunoSEQ multiplex PCR; TCRdb's version includes in-frame clones alone and lacks a portion of them. Of approximately 2.3 million clones listed, more than 85% were seen once; the top ten hold 0.35% to 0.45%. Sequencing was done on a sample of naive CD4+ T cells from PBMCs. Sample subset: CD45RA+ positively selected. These receptors all stem from a man between 18 and 29 years old in good health. Some clones in this sample may be carry-over from other donors' samples.

The chain combines TRBV4-1 with TRBJ2-5; 10 bases are a match to TRBD2. Germline V gene lookup returns CDR1 MGHRA and CDR2 YSYEKL. V shed 1 base, J shed 1 base, and the junction held 9 bases outside the gene matches. The CDR3 extends over 18 amino acids. CDR3: CASSQGRTLAGAQETQYF. In DNA form, the CDR3 reads TGCGCCAGCAGCCAAGGGAGAACTCTAGCGGGAGCCCAAGAGACCCAGTACTTC.

V usage is TRBV28 and J usage is TRBJ1-6; 9 bases map to TRBD1. Looked up from germline, CDR1 is MDHEN and CDR2 is SYDVKM. Trimming at V came to 2 bases and at J to 8 bases, leaving 7 bases not matched to a gene. CDR3 length equals 16 residues. This CDR3 reads CASSLDTGGRDSPLHF. The CDR3 DNA follows: TGTGCCAGCAGTTTAGATACAGGGGGCCGGGATTCACCCCTCCACTTT.

The CDR3 is CASSARQGSGETQYF. CDR3 bases: TGTGCCAGCAGCGCCCGACAGGGTAGCGGGGAGACCCAGTACTTC. The chain links TRBV5-4 to TRBJ2-5; D may match TRBD1 or TRBD2 (7 bases each). V lost 4 bases and J lost 5, with 18 bases in between. The CDR3 totals 15 residues. Germline CDR1 is SGHNT and CDR2 is YYREEE (reference sequence).

This chain connects TRBV5-1 to TRBJ2-3, with D perhaps matching TRBD2 (6 bases). The CDR3 has 16 residues. The germline V gene has CDR1 SGHRS and CDR2 YFSETQ. With 1 base removed from V and 1 base from J, the gap between germline ends came to 13 bases. CDR3 nucleotides: TGCGCCAGCAGCTTGATTGTGACGGGAGGCACAGATACGCAGTATTTT. Its translation: CASSLIVTGGTDTQYF.

The chain couples TRBV6-1 to TRBJ2-1; unclear D gene. V dropped 6 bases and J dropped 7 bases, with 13 bases sitting between them. The CDR3 consists of 13 residues. The germline V gene encodes CDR1 MNHNS and CDR2 SASEGT. The CDR3 spells CASRATPGNEQFF. The CDR3 DNA is TGTGCCAGCAGGGCCACACCCGGGAATGAGCAGTTCTTC.

The CDR3 coding sequence is TGTGCCACCGTTGACCGAATGAACACTGAAGCTTTCTTT. It encodes CATVDRMNTEAFF. The rearrangement links TRBV28 to TRBJ1-1; the D is unclear. Germline CDR1 is MDHEN and CDR2 is SYDVKM. This CDR3 spans 13 amino acids. V lost 10 bases to trimming and J lost 0 bases, with 12 bases between them.

A note on this clone: Additional DNA sequences in this sample encode the identical CDR3. The rearrangement links TRBV7-2 to TRBJ2-3, with TRBD2 as a possible D gene (6 bases). CDR3 length: 15 residues. Per the germline V gene, CDR1 is SGHTA and CDR2 is FQGNSA. Trimming took off 2 bases at V and 0 bases at J, with 9 bases between the two ends. CDR3 DNA: TGTGCCAGCAGCTTACTAGGGACTAGCACAGATACGCAGTATTTT. Translated: CASSLLGTSTDTQYF.

The chain has TRBV27 and TRBJ1-1; unclear D gene. Germline V gives CDR1 MNHEY, CDR2 SMNVEV (reference sequence). CDR3 size: 13 residues. V was pared by 2 bases and J by 3 bases, with 7 bases between. For the CDR3, the DNA is TGTGCCAGCAGTTTAGGAATCGACACTGAAGCTTTCTTT. Its protein product is CASSLGIDTEAFF.

V gene TRBV6-1 combines with J gene TRBJ2-5; D ambiguous. This CDR3 has 15 residues. Trimming took 2 bases from V and 5 from J, leaving 15 bases between them. Germline CDR1 reads MNHNS; CDR2 reads SASEGT. The CDR3 reads CASSEYGPGLETQYF. DNA of the CDR3: TGTGCCAGCAGTGAATATGGCCCCGGTTTGGAGACCCAGTACTTC.

This clone was detected once. The chain employs TRBV7-2 and TRBJ2-6; D call uncertain. The CDR3 spans 15 residues. V shed 3 bases and J shed 0 bases, with 6 bases lying between them. The germline CDR1 and CDR2 sequences are SGHTA and FQGNSA. The CDR3 protein is CASSFFGSGANVLTF. CDR3 nucleotide sequence: TGTGCCAGCAGCTTTTTTGGCTCTGGGGCCAACGTCCTGACTTTC.

A note on this clone: Other DNA sequences within the sample encode an identical CDR3. The rearrangement links TRBV5-1 to TRBJ2-7; D possibly uses TRBD1 or TRBD2 (5 bases each). The V gene lost 0 bases and the J gene lost 3 bases, with 7 bases spanning the gap. CDR3 size: 13 residues. Germline-derived CDR1 and CDR2 are SGHRS and YFSETQ. The CDR3 DNA is TGCGCCAGCAGCTTGGGAGGGGACTACGAGCAGTACTTC. Its translation: CASSLGGDYEQYF.

This chain links TRBV10-3 with TRBJ1-2; 11 bases align to TRBD1. V lost 6 bases, J lost 6 bases, and 9 bases stayed unmatched. CDR3 length: 15 residues. The germline V gene encodes CDR1 ENHRY and CDR2 SYGVKD. The CDR3 is CAISALLGQGDGYTF. The CDR3 nucleotides are TGTGCCATCAGCGCACTGTTGGGACAGGGGGATGGCTACACCTTC.

The chain couples TRBV5-1 to TRBJ2-6, with D unclear. Looked up from germline, CDR1 is SGHRS and CDR2 is YFSETQ. V lost 0 bases and J lost 0, with 7 bases in between. This CDR3 comprises 16 residues. The CDR3 bases are TGCGCCAGCAGCTTGGACGGCCGCTCTGGGGCCAACGTCCTGACTTTC. It encodes CASSLDGRSGANVLTF.

The genes are TRBV9 and TRBJ2-7, with TRBD1 matching over 9 bases. The V and J ends lost 5 bases and 3 bases, in that order; junction bases with no gene match: 9. This CDR3 spans 15 amino acids. Germline V gives CDR1 SGDLS, CDR2 YYNGEE. The CDR3 region is CASSTGQGEFYEQYF. The CDR3 coding sequence is TGTGCCAGCAGTACGGGACAGGGAGAGTTCTACGAGCAGTACTTC. The full variable domain, completed using reference TRBV9 and TRBJ2-7, is DSGVTQTPKHLITATGQRVTLRCSPRSGDLSVYWYQQSLDQGLQFLIQYYNGEERAKGNILERFSAQQFPDLHSELNLSSLELGDSALYFCASSTGQGEFYEQYFGPGTRLTVT.

This chain uses TRBV7-3 with TRBJ1-1; perhaps TRBD1 as D (5 bases). The CDR3 length is 13 residues. Germline CDR1 reads SGHTA; CDR2 reads FQGTGA. V lost 5 bases and J 1 base, leaving 8 bases between the germline ends. CDR3: CASSPDTNTEAFF. As DNA, the CDR3 is TGTGCCAGCAGCCCGGACACGAACACTGAAGCTTTCTTT.

The chain links TRBV30 to TRBJ2-1, with 9 bases lining up with TRBD1. The CDR3 sequence is 15 residues long. The germline V gene has CDR1 GTSNPN and CDR2 SVGIG (reference sequence). With V trimmed by 1 base and J by 5 bases, 6 bases remained unmatched. The DNA for the CDR3 is TGTGCCTGGAGTGAGGGGACAGGGATCGACAATGAGCAGTTCTTC. Protein product: CAWSEGTGIDNEQFF.

The chain carries TRBV6-1 and TRBJ1-1; 7 positions match TRBD1. Unmatched junction bases numbered 6, after V lost 5 bases and J lost 6 bases. Germline assignment: CDR1 MNHNS and CDR2 SASEGT. The CDR3 consists of 13 residues. Here the CDR3 DNA reads TGTGCCAGCAGTCTCAGGGGGGACGCTGAAGCTTTCTTT. It encodes CASSLRGDAEAFF.

The chain carries TRBV4-3 and TRBJ2-5; D remains ambiguous. This CDR3 has 14 amino acids. CDR1 and CDR2 from the germline V gene are LGHNA and YSLEER. Trimming pared 1 base from V and 4 bases from J, leaving 10 bases between. CDR3 in DNA: TGCGCCAGCAGCCAAGGGCAGTTCGCAGAGACCCAGTACTTC. Amino acids: CASSQGQFAETQYF.

As to this clone: At one boundary the junction diverges from the germline segment, which might be a read error. The chain combines TRBV6-1 with TRBJ1-2; TRBD1 is a possible D gene (5 bases). Germline values: CDR1 MNHNS, CDR2 SASEGT. The CDR3 covers 12 residues. Here the CDR3 DNA reads TGTGCCAGCAGTGATAGGAGAGGCGGGGCTCCCTTC. Residues: CASSDRRGGAPF.

Of note for this clone: Other nucleotide sequences from this sample produce the same CDR3. CDR3 sequence (DNA): TGCGCCAGCAGCCAAGATGTCAACTCACCCCTCCACTTT. This encodes CASSQDVNSPLHF. The rearrangement links TRBV4-3 to TRBJ1-6; D is uncertain. Trimming shortened V by 0 bases and J by 10 bases, and 7 bases separated the two germline ends. CDR1 LGHNA and CDR2 YSLEER come from the germline V gene. The CDR3 has 13 residues.

The chain has TRBV5-1 and TRBJ2-5; 12 bases line up with TRBD1. Germline-derived CDR1 and CDR2 are SGHRS and YFSETQ. The CDR3 consists of 15 residues. The trim removed 6 bases at V and 2 bases at J, leaving 5 bases unmatched. This CDR3 reads CASTGGQGAQETQYF. DNA for the CDR3: TGCGCCAGCACCGGGGGACAGGGGGCACAAGAGACCCAGTACTTC.

V usage is TRBV28 and J usage is TRBJ2-1; tentative D call: TRBD1 (5 bases). V was shortened by 8 bases and J by 7 bases, with 18 bases between the two germline ends. The CDR3 contains 14 residues. The germline gives CDR1 MDHEN, CDR2 SYDVKM. CDR3 nucleotide sequence: TGTGCCAGCCGTAACCAGGGTCTTGAGAATGAGCAGTTCTTC. As protein: CASRNQGLENEQFF.

The sample holds one count of this clone. This chain links TRBV18 with TRBJ1-2; D unresolved. Deletions cut 6 bases from V and 4 bases from J, with 15 bases between. Germline CDR1 reads KGHSH; CDR2 reads LQKENI. The CDR3 runs 14 residues. CDR3: CASSRGVGFYGYTF. The CDR3 DNA sequence: TGTGCCAGCTCCCGCGGGGTCGGATTCTATGGCTACACCTTC.

The chain has TRBV18 and TRBJ2-5; a weak D match, TRBD2 (6 bases). There are 16 residues in the CDR3. Per germline, CDR1 KGHSH and CDR2 LQKENI. V lost 2 bases to trimming and J lost 4 bases, with 17 bases between them. The DNA for the CDR3 is TGTGCCAGCTCACCAAGGGGACTCGCGCTTGGAGAGACCCAGTACTTC. Its protein is CASSPRGLALGETQYF. Full variable domain (outside the CDR3, taken from reference TRBV18 and TRBJ2-5): NAGVMQNPRHLVRRRGQEARLRCSPMKGHSHVYWYRQLPEEGLKFMVYLQKENIIDESGMPKERFSAEFPKEGPSILRIQQVVRGDSAAYFCASSPRGLALGETQYFGPGTRLLVL.

The genes are TRBV5-6 and TRBJ1-1; perhaps TRBD1 as D (6 bases). Deletions cut 1 base from V and 4 bases from J, with 17 bases between. The CDR3 is 16 amino acids. Looked up from germline, CDR1 is SGHDT and CDR2 is YYEEEE. The CDR3 reads CASSLFGGGRITEAFF. CDR3 bases: TGTGCCAGCAGCTTGTTTGGCGGGGGGCGAATCACTGAAGCTTTCTTT.

The rearrangement joins TRBV7-8 to TRBJ2-7; 8 bases agree with TRBD1. From germline, CDR1 is SGHVS and CDR2 FQNEAQ. CDR3 length: 14 amino acids. The J segment lost 4 bases and the V segment lost 1 base, leaving 3 bases of the junction unmatched. CDR3 protein: CASSLVRGLYEQYF. DNA of the CDR3: TGTGCCAGCAGCTTAGTCAGGGGGCTGTACGAGCAGTACTTC. Filled out from reference TRBV7-8 and TRBJ2-7, the complete variable domain reads GAGVSQSPRYKVAKRGQDVALRCDPISGHVSLFWYQQALGQGPEFLTYFQNEAQLDKSGLPSDRFFAERPEGSVSTLKIQRTQQEDSAVYLCASSLVRGLYEQYFGPGTRLTVT.

The rearrangement links TRBV7-2 to TRBJ2-2, with 9 bases fitting TRBD2. Trimming cost V 6 bases and J 4 bases; bases outside gene matches: 12. Per germline, CDR1 SGHTA and CDR2 FQGNSA. The CDR3 is 17 residues long. For the CDR3, the DNA is TGTGCCAGCAGGGGGGTTGGCGGGAGGGCCGGCACCGGGGAGCTGTTTTTT. Translation gives CASRGVGGRAGTGELFF.

The chain couples TRBV11-3 to TRBJ2-1; D gene ambiguous. The CDR3 extends over 14 amino acids. The V end was cut by 5 bases, the J end by 9 bases, with 17 bases between. The V gene's germline CDR1 is SGHNT and CDR2 YENEEA. CDR3 amino acids: CASSLRASGTEQFF. In nucleotides, the CDR3 is TGTGCCAGCAGCCTTAGAGCGTCGGGCACTGAGCAGTTCTTC. Looking up the rest from reference TRBV11-3 and TRBJ2-1 gives the full variable domain: EAGVVQSPRYKIIEKKQPVAFWCNPISGHNTLYWYLQNLGQGPELLIRYENEEAVDDSQLPKDRFSAERLKGVDSTLKIQPAELGDSAVYLCASSLRASGTEQFFGPGTRLTVL.

This sequence joins TRBV7-9 and TRBJ2-5; D is perhaps TRBD1 (6 bases). Germline V gene lookup returns CDR1 SEHNR and CDR2 FQNEAQ (reference sequence). V lost 5 bases and J 7 bases, leaving 17 bases between the germline ends. The CDR3 contains 14 residues. The CDR3 here is CASSLNRESGTQYF. DNA of the CDR3: TGTGCCAGCAGCCTAAACAGGGAGTCAGGGACCCAGTACTTC.

The V call is TRBV7-3, the J call TRBJ2-3; TRBD1 aligns across 11 bases. V gave up 5 bases and J gave up 1 base; unmatched junction bases: 5. The germline V gene has CDR1 SGHTA and CDR2 FQGTGA. The CDR3 length is 16 residues. The CDR3 protein is CASSARTGGGTDTQYF. The CDR3 DNA reads TGTGCCAGCAGCGCCAGGACAGGGGGCGGCACAGATACGCAGTATTTT. Full variable domain (outside the CDR3, taken from reference TRBV7-3 and TRBJ2-3): GAGVSQTPSNKVTEKGKYVELRCDPISGHTALYWYRQSLGQGPEFLIYFQGTGAADDSGLPNDRFFAVRPEGSVSTLKIQRTERGDSAVYLCASSARTGGGTDTQYFGPGTRLTVL.

This clone appeared a single time. The chain combines TRBV5-1 with TRBJ1-5; TRBD1 matches 7 bases. CDR3 length: 15 residues. With 2 bases clipped from V and 5 bases from J, the junction kept 7 bases outside the gene matches. Germline V lookup: CDR1 SGHRS, CDR2 YFSETQ. CDR3 in DNA: TGCGCCAGCAGCTTAGGGCCGGGACAGTATCAGCCCCAGCATTTT. Translated, it gives CASSLGPGQYQPQHF.